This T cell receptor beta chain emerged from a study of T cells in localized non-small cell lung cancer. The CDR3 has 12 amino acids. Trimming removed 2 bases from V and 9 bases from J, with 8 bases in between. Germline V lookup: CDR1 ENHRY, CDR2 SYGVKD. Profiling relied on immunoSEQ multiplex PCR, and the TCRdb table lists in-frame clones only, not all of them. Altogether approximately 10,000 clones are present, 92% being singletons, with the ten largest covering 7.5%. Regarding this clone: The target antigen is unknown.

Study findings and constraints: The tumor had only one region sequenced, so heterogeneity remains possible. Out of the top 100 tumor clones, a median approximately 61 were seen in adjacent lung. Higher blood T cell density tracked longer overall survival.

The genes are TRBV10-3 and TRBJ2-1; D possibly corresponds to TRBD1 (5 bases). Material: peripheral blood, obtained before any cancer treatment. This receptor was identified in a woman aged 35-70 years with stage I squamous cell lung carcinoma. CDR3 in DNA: TGTGCCATCAGTGAGGCAGGGATTGAGCAGTTCTTC. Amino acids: CAISEAGIEQFF.